The 15 T cell receptor beta chains below come from one sample, sequenced in a study of control samples from healthy donors and cancer patients. Measured with immunoSEQ multiplex PCR; TCRdb has only the in-frame clones, and not every one. The sample records roughly 130,000 clones, around 85% being singletons. The material sequenced was blood. The receptors were sampled from a woman aged 25 to 45 in good health.

The gene calls are TRBV5-8 and TRBJ2-1; D is uncertain. The CDR3 spans 12 residues. The V and J ends lost 0 bases and 6 bases respectively, with 4 bases between them. Per the germline V gene, CDR1 is SGHTS and CDR2 is YDEGEE. The CDR3 DNA reads as TGTGCCAGCAGCTTGGTTGTCAATGAGCAGTTCTTC. Amino acid sequence: CASSLVVNEQFF.

The genes are TRBV29-1 and TRBJ2-7; D remains ambiguous. The ends were cut back, 1 base at V and 5 bases at J, with 15 bases in the middle. This CDR3 spans 14 amino acids. The germline V gene encodes CDR1 SQVTM and CDR2 ANQGSEA. CDR3 in amino acids: CSVEVPDGPHEQYF. The CDR3 DNA follows: TGCAGCGTTGAAGTCCCGGACGGCCCCCACGAGCAGTACTTC.

V usage is TRBV7-8 and J usage is TRBJ2-7; D is unclear. This CDR3 has 14 residues. Germline lookup yields CDR1 SGHVS and CDR2 FQNEAQ. V was clipped by 2 bases and J by 7 bases, with 15 bases between them. The CDR3 sequence is CASSLTNAAREQYF. CDR3 DNA sequence: TGTGCCAGCAGCTTAACCAACGCAGCGCGGGAGCAGTACTTC. Full variable domain (outside the CDR3, taken from reference TRBV7-8 and TRBJ2-7): GAGVSQSPRYKVAKRGQDVALRCDPISGHVSLFWYQQALGQGPEFLTYFQNEAQLDKSGLPSDRFFAERPEGSVSTLKIQRTQQEDSAVYLCASSLTNAAREQYFGPGTRLTVT.

CDR3 DNA: TGTGCCAGTAGTGTCACAGGGGCCAACTATGGCTACACCTTC. It specifies CASSVTGANYGYTF. The rearrangement uses TRBV19 and TRBJ1-2; 7 nucleotides align to TRBD1. CDR1 LNHDA and CDR2 SQIVND come from the germline V gene (reference sequence). CDR3 length: 14 amino acids. Unmatched junction bases numbered 5, after V lost 5 bases and J lost 2 bases.

The chain uses TRBV19 and TRBJ1-4; 8 bases match TRBD1. Germline CDR1 and CDR2: LNHDA and SQIVND (reference sequence). V shed 5 bases, J shed 6 bases, and the junction held 5 bases outside the gene matches. The CDR3 consists of 14 residues. DNA of the CDR3: TGTGCCAGTAGTGTACAGGGGGAGGATGAAAAACTGTTTTTT. Translation: CASSVQGEDEKLFF.

This clone was observed a handful of times. The rearrangement uses TRBV18 and TRBJ2-7; the match to TRBD2 covers 10 bases. The CDR3 contains 14 residues. V was clipped by 5 bases and J by 7 bases; unmatched bases: 8. Per the germline V gene, CDR1 is KGHSH and CDR2 is LQKENI. The CDR3 DNA sequence: TGTGCCAGCTCAACCCTAGCGGGAGAGGATGAGCAGTACTTC. This encodes CASSTLAGEDEQYF.

The chain couples TRBV19 to TRBJ1-5; TRBD1 matches 8 bases. In germline, CDR1 is LNHDA, CDR2 SQIVND (reference sequence). V lost 1 base, J lost 4 bases, and 0 bases stayed unmatched. This CDR3 has 14 amino acids. DNA for the CDR3: TGTGCCAGTAGTATAGGGACAGGGAATCAGCCCCAGCATTTT. It specifies CASSIGTGNQPQHF.

J is TRBJ2-1 and V is TRBV5-4; D not certain. From germline, CDR1 is SGHNT and CDR2 YYREEE (reference sequence). V gave up 2 bases and J gave up 5 bases, with 8 bases separating them. The CDR3 is 13 residues long. CDR3 DNA sequence: TGTGCCAGCAGCTTAGGGCTTAACAATGAGCAGTTCTTC. Translation gives CASSLGLNNEQFF.

This sequence joins TRBV10-1 and TRBJ2-5, with 8 bases identical to TRBD2. Trimming at V came to 3 bases and at J to 7 bases, leaving 10 bases not matched to a gene. The germline V gene encodes CDR1 WNHNN and CDR2 SYGVQD (reference sequence). This CDR3 contains 15 residues. The CDR3 region is CASSESSGSGGTQYF. CDR3 nucleotides: TGCGCCAGCAGTGAATCGAGCGGGAGTGGTGGGACCCAGTACTTC.

In nucleotides, the CDR3 is TGCGCCAGCAGCTTGGGAGTCAGTAACTATGGCTACACCTTC. It translates to CASSLGVSNYGYTF. V usage is TRBV5-1 and J usage is TRBJ1-2; D uncertain. The CDR3 covers 14 residues. Per germline, CDR1 SGHRS and CDR2 YFSETQ. Trimming took off 0 bases at V and 1 base at J, with 7 bases between the two ends.

This rearrangement joins TRBV19 to TRBJ2-5; 7 bases align to TRBD1. J lost 4 bases, V lost 5 bases, and 4 bases had no gene match. The CDR3 is made up of 13 amino acids. Germline V gene lookup returns CDR1 LNHDA and CDR2 SQIVND (reference sequence). The CDR3 nucleotides are TGTGCCAGTAGTGGACAGGTTCTAGAGACCCAGTACTTC. Translated, it gives CASSGQVLETQYF.

This rearrangement joins TRBV9 to TRBJ2-3; unclear D gene. This CDR3 contains 14 residues. Germline loops: CDR1 SGDLS, CDR2 YYNGEE. The V gene lost 0 bases and the J gene lost 2 bases, with 7 bases spanning the gap. Here the CDR3 reads CASSVADLTDTQYF. In nucleotides, the CDR3 is TGTGCCAGCAGCGTAGCGGACCTCACAGATACGCAGTATTTT. Full variable domain (remainder filled in from reference TRBV9 and TRBJ2-3): DSGVTQTPKHLITATGQRVTLRCSPRSGDLSVYWYQQSLDQGLQFLIQYYNGEERAKGNILERFSAQQFPDLHSELNLSSLELGDSALYFCASSVADLTDTQYFGPGTRLTVL.

This clone was found a few times. This chain connects TRBV28 to TRBJ1-3; D is unresolved. The germline V gene has CDR1 MDHEN and CDR2 SYDVKM. Trimming shortened V by 8 bases and J by 2 bases, and 10 bases separated the two germline ends. This CDR3 comprises 13 residues. CDR3 protein: CASGAVAGNTIYF. DNA of the CDR3: TGTGCCAGCGGCGCGGTGGCTGGAAACACCATATATTTT. The complete variable domain, with remaining parts taken from reference TRBV28 and TRBJ1-3, reads DVKVTQSSRYLVKRTGEKVFLECVQDMDHENMFWYRQDPGLGLRLIYFSYDVKMKEKGDIPEGYSVSREKKERFSLILESASTNQTSMYLCASGAVAGNTIYFGEGSWLTVV.

The V gene is TRBV3-1 (or the pseudogene TRBV3-2), the J gene TRBJ2-7; D perhaps matches TRBD1 (5 bases). The CDR3 totals 15 residues. Germline loops: CDR1 LGHDT, CDR2 YNNKEL (reference sequence). V was shortened by 0 bases and J by 8 bases, with 17 bases between the two germline ends. In nucleotides, the CDR3 is TGTGCCAGCAGCCAAGATTTACCGCAGGGTGGCAAGCAGTACTTC. This codes for CASSQDLPQGGKQYF.

Only one count was recorded for this clone. The chain links TRBV9 to TRBJ2-1, with a tentative D call TRBD2 (6 bases). With 5 bases removed from V and 9 bases from J, the gap between germline ends came to 24 bases. The germline V gene has CDR1 SGDLS and CDR2 YYNGEE. The CDR3 has 16 residues. As DNA, the CDR3 is TGTGCCAGCAGGACTTACGGGCGAGCCCCCGGGGGTGAGCAGTTCTTC. Encoded protein: CASRTYGRAPGGEQFF.